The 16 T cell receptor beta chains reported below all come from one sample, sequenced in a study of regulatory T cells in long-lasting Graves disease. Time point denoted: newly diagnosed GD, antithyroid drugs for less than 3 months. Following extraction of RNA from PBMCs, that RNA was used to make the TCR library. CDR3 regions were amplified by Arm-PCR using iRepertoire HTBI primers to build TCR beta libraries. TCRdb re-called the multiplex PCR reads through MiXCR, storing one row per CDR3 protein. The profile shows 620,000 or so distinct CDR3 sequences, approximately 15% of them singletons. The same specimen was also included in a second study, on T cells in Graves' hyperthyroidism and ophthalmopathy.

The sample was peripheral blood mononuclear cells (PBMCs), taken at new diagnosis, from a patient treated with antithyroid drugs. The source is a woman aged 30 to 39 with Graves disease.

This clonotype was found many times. CDR3: CASSESRAVSYTF. In DNA form, the CDR3 reads TGCGCCAGCAGTGAGTCCAGGGCCGTGAGCTACACCTTC. The gene calls are TRBV10-1 and TRBJ1-2, with D possibly TRBD1 on 5 matching bases. The CDR3 totals 13 residues. V lost 0 bases to trimming and J lost 9 bases, with 11 bases between them. Germline V lookup: CDR1 WNHNN, CDR2 SYGVQD (reference sequence).

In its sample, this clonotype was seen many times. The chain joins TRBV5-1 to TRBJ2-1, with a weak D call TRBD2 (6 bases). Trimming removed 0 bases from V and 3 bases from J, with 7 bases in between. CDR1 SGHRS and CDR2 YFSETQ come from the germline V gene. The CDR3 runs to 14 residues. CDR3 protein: CASSLASDYNEQFF. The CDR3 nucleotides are TGCGCCAGCAGCTTGGCTAGCGACTACAATGAGCAGTTCTTC.

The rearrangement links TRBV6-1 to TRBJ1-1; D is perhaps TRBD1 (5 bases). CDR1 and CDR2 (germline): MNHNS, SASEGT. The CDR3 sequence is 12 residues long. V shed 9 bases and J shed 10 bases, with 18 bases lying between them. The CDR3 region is CASGTETGPAFF. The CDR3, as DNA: TGTGCCAGTGGGACGGAAACTGGGCCAGCTTTCTTT.

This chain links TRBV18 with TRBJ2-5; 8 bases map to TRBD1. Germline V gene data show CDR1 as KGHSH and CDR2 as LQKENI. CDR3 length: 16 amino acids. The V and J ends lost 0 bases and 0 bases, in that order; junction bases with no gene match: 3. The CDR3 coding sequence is TGTGCCAGCTCACCACCGCCAGGGGGCTACCAAGAGACCCAGTACTTC. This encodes CASSPPPGGYQETQYF.

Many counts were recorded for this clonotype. Here the CDR3 DNA reads TGCAGTGCTAGAATTGGGGAGACCCAGTACTTC. Amino acid sequence: CSARIGETQYF. This rearrangement joins TRBV20-1 to TRBJ2-5; the D is unclear. The CDR3 contains 11 residues. V was clipped by 2 bases and J by 5 bases, with 6 bases between them. CDR1 and CDR2 (germline): DFQATT, SNEGSKA (reference sequence).

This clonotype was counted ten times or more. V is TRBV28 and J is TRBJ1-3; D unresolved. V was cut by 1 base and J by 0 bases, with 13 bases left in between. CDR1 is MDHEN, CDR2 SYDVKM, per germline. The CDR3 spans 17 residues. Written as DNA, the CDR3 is TGTGCCAGCAGTTTATACCCTCGACGGAGCTCTGGAAACACCATATATTTT. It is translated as CASSLYPRRSSGNTIYF.

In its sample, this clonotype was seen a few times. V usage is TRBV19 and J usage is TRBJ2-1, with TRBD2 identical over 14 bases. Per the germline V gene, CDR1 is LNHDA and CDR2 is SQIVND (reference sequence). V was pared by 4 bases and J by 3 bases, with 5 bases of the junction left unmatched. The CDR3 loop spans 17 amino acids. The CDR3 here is CASSTGLAGEVYNEQFF. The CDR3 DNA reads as TGTGCCAGTAGTACGGGACTAGCGGGAGAGGTCTACAATGAGCAGTTCTTC.

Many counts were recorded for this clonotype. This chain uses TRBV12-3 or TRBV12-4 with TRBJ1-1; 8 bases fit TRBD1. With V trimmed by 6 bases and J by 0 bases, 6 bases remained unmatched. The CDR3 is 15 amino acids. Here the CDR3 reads CASRWTGNMNTEAFF. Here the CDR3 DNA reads TGTGCCAGCAGGTGGACAGGGAACATGAACACTGAAGCTTTCTTT.

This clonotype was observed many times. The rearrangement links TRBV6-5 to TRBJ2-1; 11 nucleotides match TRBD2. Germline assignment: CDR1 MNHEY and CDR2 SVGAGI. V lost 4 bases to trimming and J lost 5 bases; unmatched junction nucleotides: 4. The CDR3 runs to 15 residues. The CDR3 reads CASSFRGLADNEQFF. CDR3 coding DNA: TGTGCCAGCAGTTTTAGGGGACTAGCGGACAATGAGCAGTTCTTC.

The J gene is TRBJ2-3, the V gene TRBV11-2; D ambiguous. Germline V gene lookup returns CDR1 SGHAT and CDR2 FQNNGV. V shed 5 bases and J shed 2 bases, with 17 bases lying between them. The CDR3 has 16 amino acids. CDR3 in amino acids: CASSRTLQFYTDTQYF. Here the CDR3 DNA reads TGTGCCAGCAGCCGCACTCTTCAATTTTACACAGATACGCAGTATTTT.

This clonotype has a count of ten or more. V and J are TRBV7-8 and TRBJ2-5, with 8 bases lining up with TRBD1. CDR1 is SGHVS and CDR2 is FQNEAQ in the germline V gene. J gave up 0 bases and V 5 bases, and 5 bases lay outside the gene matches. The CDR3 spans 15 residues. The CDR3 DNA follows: TGTGCCAGCAGCCGAGACAGGGGCCACCAAGAGACCCAGTACTTC. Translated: CASSRDRGHQETQYF.

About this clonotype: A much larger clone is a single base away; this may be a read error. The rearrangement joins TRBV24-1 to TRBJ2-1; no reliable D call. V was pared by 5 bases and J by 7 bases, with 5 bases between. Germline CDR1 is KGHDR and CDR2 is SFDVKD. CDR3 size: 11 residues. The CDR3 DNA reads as TGTGCCACCAGTGTAGGGAATGAGCAGTTCTTC. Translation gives CATSVGNEQFF.

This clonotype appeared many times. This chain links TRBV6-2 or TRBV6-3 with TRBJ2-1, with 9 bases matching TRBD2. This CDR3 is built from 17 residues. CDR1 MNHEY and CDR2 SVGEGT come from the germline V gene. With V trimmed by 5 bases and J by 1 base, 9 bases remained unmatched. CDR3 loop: CASSGGLALGSYNEQFF. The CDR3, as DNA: TGTGCCAGCAGTGGCGGACTAGCGCTAGGGTCCTACAATGAGCAGTTCTTC.

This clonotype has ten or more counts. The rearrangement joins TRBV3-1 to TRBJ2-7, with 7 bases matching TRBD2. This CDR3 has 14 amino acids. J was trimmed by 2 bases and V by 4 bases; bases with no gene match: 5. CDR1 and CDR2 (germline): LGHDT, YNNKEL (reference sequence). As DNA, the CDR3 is TGTGCCAGCAGCCCAAGCGGGACGGCCTACGAGCAGTACTTC. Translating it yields CASSPSGTAYEQYF.

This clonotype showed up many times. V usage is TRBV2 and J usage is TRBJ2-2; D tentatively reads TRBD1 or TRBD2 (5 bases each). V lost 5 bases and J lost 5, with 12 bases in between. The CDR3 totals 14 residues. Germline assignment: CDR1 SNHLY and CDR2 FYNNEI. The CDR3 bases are TGTGCCAGCAGTTACGGGACCTCTACCGGGGAGCTGTTTTTT. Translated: CASSYGTSTGELFF.

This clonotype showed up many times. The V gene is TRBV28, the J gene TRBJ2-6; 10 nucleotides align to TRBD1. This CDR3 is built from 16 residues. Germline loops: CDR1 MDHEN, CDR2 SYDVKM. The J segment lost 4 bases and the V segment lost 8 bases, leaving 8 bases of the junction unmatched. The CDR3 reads CASSGTGAMGANVLTF. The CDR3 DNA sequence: TGTGCCAGCTCCGGGACAGGGGCCATGGGGGCCAACGTCCTGACTTTC.